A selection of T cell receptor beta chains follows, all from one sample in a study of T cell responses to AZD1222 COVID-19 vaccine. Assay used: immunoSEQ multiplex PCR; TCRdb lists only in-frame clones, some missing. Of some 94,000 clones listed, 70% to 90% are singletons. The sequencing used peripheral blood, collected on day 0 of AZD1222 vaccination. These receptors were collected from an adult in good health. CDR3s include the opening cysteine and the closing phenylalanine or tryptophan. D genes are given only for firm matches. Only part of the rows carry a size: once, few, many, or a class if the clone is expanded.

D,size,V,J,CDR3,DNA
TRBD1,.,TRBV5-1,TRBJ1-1,CASSLEGGPAGEAFF,TGTGCCAGCAGCTTGGAAGGGGGCCCGGCTGGTGAAGCTTTCTTT
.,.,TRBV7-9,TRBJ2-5,CASRRTVQETQYF,TGTGCCAGCAGACGGACAGTCCAAGAGACCCAGTACTTC
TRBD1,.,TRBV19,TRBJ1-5,CASSIPATGEEGDSNQPQHF,TGTGCCAGTAGTATCCCCGCGACAGGGGAGGAGGGCGATAGCAATCAGCCCCAGCATTTT
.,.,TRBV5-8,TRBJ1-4,CASSLMRGSNEKLFF,TGTGCCAGCAGCCTCATGCGGGGGTCTAATGAAAAACTGTTTTTT
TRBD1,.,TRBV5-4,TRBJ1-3,CASSSRQGDRNTIYF,TGTGCCAGCAGCTCCCGACAGGGTGACCGAAACACCATATATTTT
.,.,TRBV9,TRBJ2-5,CASSPPLGETQYF,TGTGCCAGCAGCCCACCCCTCGGAGAGACCCAGTACTTC
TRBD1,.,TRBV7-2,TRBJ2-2,CASSSGQGVGTGELFF,TGTGCCAGCAGCTCAGGACAGGGGGTCGGGACCGGGGAGCTGTTTTTT
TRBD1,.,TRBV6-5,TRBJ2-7,CASSRGTAKSYEQYF,TGTGCCAGCAGTAGAGGGACAGCAAAATCCTACGAGCAGTACTTC
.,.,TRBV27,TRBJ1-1,CASRAQIKGHTEAFF,TGTGCCAGCAGGGCCCAGATCAAGGGGCACACTGAAGCTTTCTTT
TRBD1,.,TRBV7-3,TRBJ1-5,CASSPTGGGQPQHF,TGTGCCAGCAGCCCCACAGGGGGCGGTCAGCCCCAGCATTTT
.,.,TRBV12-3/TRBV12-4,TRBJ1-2,CASSQVAPYGYTF,TGTGCCAGCAGTCAAGTCGCACCCTATGGCTACACCTTC
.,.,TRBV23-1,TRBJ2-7,CASSHFIGGHYEQYF,TGCGCCAGCAGTCATTTCATCGGCGGACACTACGAGCAGTACTTC
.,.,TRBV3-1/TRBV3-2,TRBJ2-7,CASSPDSSYEQYF,TGTGCCAGCAGCCCTGACAGCTCCTACGAGCAGTACTTC
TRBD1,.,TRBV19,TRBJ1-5,CASSGWDRGQPQHF,TGTGCCAGTAGTGGGTGGGACAGGGGCCAGCCCCAGCATTTT
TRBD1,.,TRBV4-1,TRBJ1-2,CASSQGTGGTFYGYTF,TGCGCCAGCAGCCAGGGAACAGGGGGTACATTCTATGGCTACACCTTC
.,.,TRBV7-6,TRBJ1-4,CASSLGRLNEKLFF,TGTGCCAGCAGCTTAGGACGGCTAAATGAAAAACTGTTTTTT
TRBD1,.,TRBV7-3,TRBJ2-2,CASSSQGAPGELFF,TGTGCCAGCAGCTCCCAGGGGGCCCCCGGGGAGCTGTTTTTT
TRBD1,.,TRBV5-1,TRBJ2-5,CASSLMDRGIGGGETQYF,TGCGCCAGCAGCCTAATGGACAGGGGAATCGGTGGCGGTGAGACCCAGTACTTC
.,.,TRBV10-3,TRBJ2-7,CAISDPPGSSYEQYF,TGTGCCATCAGTGACCCCCCCGGGTCTTCCTACGAGCAGTACTTC
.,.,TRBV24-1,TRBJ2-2,CATSGRGLGGGELFF,TGTGCCACCAGTGGTCGGGGACTCGGGGGCGGGGAGCTGTTTTTT
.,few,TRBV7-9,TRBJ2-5,CASSFAQFKETQYF,TGTGCCAGCAGCTTCGCACAGTTTAAAGAGACCCAGTACTTC
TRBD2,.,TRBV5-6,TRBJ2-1,CASSLVAGGRYNEQFF,TGTGCCAGCAGCTTGGTAGCGGGAGGGCGGTACAATGAGCAGTTCTTC
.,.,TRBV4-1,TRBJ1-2,CASSQEVEAAYGYTF,TGCGCCAGCAGCCAAGAGGTCGAGGCGGCTTATGGCTACACCTTC
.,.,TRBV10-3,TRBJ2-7,CAISDIMMADSSYEQYF,TGTGCCATCAGTGACATAATGATGGCGGATAGCTCCTACGAGCAGTACTTC
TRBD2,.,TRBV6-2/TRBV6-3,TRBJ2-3,CASSITSGLATDTQYF,TGTGCCAGCAGTATAACGTCGGGACTAGCCACAGATACGCAGTATTTT
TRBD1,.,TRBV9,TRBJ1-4,CASSVGTGVEKLFF,TGTGCCAGCAGCGTAGGAACAGGGGTCGAAAAACTGTTTTTT
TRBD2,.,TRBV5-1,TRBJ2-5,CASSFGSGGLETQYF,TGCGCCAGCAGCTTCGGTAGCGGGGGGCTGGAGACCCAGTACTTC
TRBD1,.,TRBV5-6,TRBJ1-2,CASSEGQDSYYGYTF,TGTGCCAGCAGCGAAGGACAGGACTCCTACTATGGCTACACCTTC
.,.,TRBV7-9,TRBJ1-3,CASSLGEGSF,TGTGCCAGCAGCTTAGGCGAAGGGTCCTTT
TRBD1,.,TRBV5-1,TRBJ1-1,CASSLDPGGAYTEAFF,TGCGCCAGCAGCTTGGATCCAGGGGGCGCGTACACTGAAGCTTTCTTT
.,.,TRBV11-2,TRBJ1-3,CASSLGGASGNTIYF,TGTGCCAGCAGCTTAGGGGGGGCTTCTGGAAACACCATATATTTT
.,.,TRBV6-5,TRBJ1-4,CASRALATNEKLFF,TGTGCCAGCAGGGCGCTTGCAACTAATGAAAAACTGTTTTTT
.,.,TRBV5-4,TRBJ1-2,CASSSRAGVDNGYTF,TGTGCCAGCAGCTCGCGTGCGGGGGTGGATAATGGCTACACCTTC
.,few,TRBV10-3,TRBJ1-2,CAISEVQVSIGGYTF,TGTGCCATCAGTGAGGTGCAGGTTTCTATTGGGGGCTACACCTTC
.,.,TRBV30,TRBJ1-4,CAWSVYRATNEKLFF,TGTGCCTGGAGTGTTTACAGGGCAACTAATGAAAAACTGTTTTTT
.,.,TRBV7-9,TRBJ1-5,CASSSSKRHSNQPQHF,TGTGCCAGCAGCTCGAGTAAACGACATAGCAATCAGCCCCAGCATTTT
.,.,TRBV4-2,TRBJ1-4,CASSQERRKLFF,TGTGCCAGCAGCCAAGAACGGAGGAAACTGTTTTTT
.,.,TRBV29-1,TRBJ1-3,CSVIGAGNTIYF,TGCAGCGTTATCGGAGCAGGAAACACCATATATTTT
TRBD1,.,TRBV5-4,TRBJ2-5,CASTPLDREETQYF,TGTGCCAGCACCCCGCTGGACAGGGAAGAGACCCAGTACTTC
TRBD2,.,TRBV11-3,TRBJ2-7,CASSLGTWGGPGEQYF,TGTGCCAGCAGCTTAGGCACATGGGGGGGACCAGGCGAGCAGTACTTC
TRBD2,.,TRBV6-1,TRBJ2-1,CASSVHPGLAVVNEQFF,TGTGCCAGCAGTGTCCATCCGGGACTAGCGGTGGTAAATGAGCAGTTCTTC
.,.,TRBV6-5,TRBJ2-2,CASTRGLSPTGELFF,TGTGCCAGCACTCGCGGTTTATCCCCAACCGGGGAGCTGTTTTTT
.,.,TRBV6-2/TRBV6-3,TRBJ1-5,CASSPLFLPQHF,TGTGCCAGCAGCCCCCTCTTCCTGCCCCAGCATTTT